One and the same sample provided the 17 T cell receptor beta chains below, sequenced in a study of blood T cell repertoires in COVID-19. Method: immunoSEQ multiplex PCR; TCRdb's copy keeps in-frame clones and lacks some. The table lists roughly 49,000 clones, just over 90% of them singletons. What was sequenced was peripheral blood. The origin of the receptors is a man in his sixties with COVID-19, enrolled during active disease.

V is TRBV2 and J is TRBJ2-3, with D perhaps matching TRBD2 (6 bases). V lost 7 bases and J 1 base, leaving 12 bases between the germline ends. The germline gives CDR1 SNHLY, CDR2 FYNNEI. The CDR3 totals 14 residues. DNA for the CDR3: TGTGCCAGCAACTTAGCGGACCGCACAGATACGCAGTATTTT. This encodes CASNLADRTDTQYF.

V gene TRBV5-1 combines with J gene TRBJ2-7; 9 bases align to TRBD1. From germline, CDR1 is SGHRS and CDR2 YFSETQ. The CDR3 has 14 amino acids. Germline trimming cut 4 bases from V and 7 bases from J; bases unmatched to any gene: 9. This CDR3 is CASSGGQGTREQYF. CDR3 in DNA: TGCGCCAGCAGCGGTGGACAGGGGACGAGAGAGCAGTACTTC.

This chain uses TRBV11-2 with TRBJ1-5, with a weak D call TRBD1 (5 bases). The CDR3 consists of 16 residues. CDR1 is SGHAT, CDR2 FQNNGV, per germline. V was pared by 1 base and J by 0 bases, with 10 bases between. CDR3 amino acids: CASSLVGGVSNQPQHF. As DNA, the CDR3 is TGTGCCAGCAGCTTAGTAGGAGGGGTTAGCAATCAGCCCCAGCATTTT.

The V and J genes are TRBV4-1 and TRBJ1-1; possible D gene TRBD1, 5 bases. CDR1 MGHRA and CDR2 YSYEKL come from the germline V gene. This CDR3 spans 17 amino acids. The V gene lost 1 base and the J gene lost 4 bases, with 19 bases spanning the gap. CDR3 bases: TGCGCCAGCAGCCAAGTGAATAGTAGGCAGGGTCCCACTGAAGCTTTCTTT. It translates to CASSQVNSRQGPTEAFF.

V usage is TRBV5-8 and J usage is TRBJ1-5; D remains ambiguous. The CDR3 has 13 amino acids. Trimming removed 1 base from V and 4 bases from J, with 6 bases in between. Per the germline V gene, CDR1 is SGHTS and CDR2 is YDEGEE. The chain's CDR3 is CASSLLANQPQHF. The DNA for the CDR3 is TGTGCCAGCAGCTTGTTGGCAAATCAGCCCCAGCATTTT.

CDR3 sequence reads: CASRAAGGYEQYF. The CDR3 region has the DNA TGTGCCAGTAGGGCGGCGGGAGGCTACGAGCAGTACTTC. V and J are TRBV19 and TRBJ2-7, with 8 positions matching TRBD2. V lost 6 bases and J lost 3; bases outside the gene matches: 4. This CDR3 contains 13 residues. Germline V lookup: CDR1 LNHDA, CDR2 SQIVND (reference sequence).

The chain links TRBV7-9 to TRBJ2-1; TRBD2 might be the D (5 bases). Trimming removed 5 bases at V and 1 base at J, with 15 bases between. This CDR3 region has 16 residues. Germline V lookup: CDR1 SEHNR, CDR2 FQNEAQ (reference sequence). For the CDR3, the DNA is TGTGCCAGCAGCCCAATGGGCAGGACTTCCTACAATGAGCAGTTCTTC. Its protein product is CASSPMGRTSYNEQFF.

The CDR3 sequence is CASSYSRFRGERTKNIQYF. The CDR3 coding sequence is TGTGCCAGCAGTTACTCGAGATTCAGGGGAGAAAGGACCAAAAACATTCAGTACTTC. The V and J genes are TRBV6-2 or TRBV6-3 and TRBJ2-4, with D possibly being TRBD1 (6 bases). Germline V lookup: CDR1 MNHEY, CDR2 SVGEGT. The CDR3 runs to 19 residues. Between the trimmed V and J ends, which lost 0 bases and 2 bases, there was a span of 20 bases.

The CDR3 spells CASSPGQGVNTEAFF. Written as DNA, the CDR3 is TGTGCCAGCAGCCCAGGACAGGGGGTAAACACTGAAGCTTTCTTT. The chain employs TRBV5-6 and TRBJ1-1, with TRBD1 matching 10 bases. After removal of 4 bases from V and 2 bases from J, the junction contained 5 bases not matched to a gene. The CDR3 extends over 15 amino acids. Germline CDR1 is SGHDT and CDR2 is YYEEEE.

This clone has just one count. The germline gene is not matched at one end of the junction; a read error may be the cause. The gene calls are TRBV5-6 and TRBJ2-7; 10 positions match TRBD1. The CDR3 length is 18 residues. Germline V gene data show CDR1 as SGHDT and CDR2 as YYEEEE. CDR3 nucleotide sequence: TGTACCAGCAGCTTGGCAGTTGGGACAGGGGTTGGATCCTACGAGCAGTACTTC. This sequence encodes CTSSLAVGTGVGSYEQYF. The full variable domain, in which reference TRBV5-6 and TRBJ2-7 provide the parts outside the CDR3, is DAGVTQSPTHLIKTRGQQVTLRCSPKSGHDTVSWYQQALGQGPQFIFQYYEEEERQRGNFPDRFSGHQFPNYSSELNVNALLLGDSALYLCTSSLAVGTGVGSYEQYFGPGTRLTVT.

V gene TRBV30 combines with J gene TRBJ1-1; possible D gene TRBD1, 5 bases. Trimming left V 0 bases short and J 1 base short, with 9 bases between. Germline CDR1 and CDR2: GTSNPN and SVGIG (reference sequence). The CDR3 is made up of 14 amino acids. This CDR3 reads CAWSVGQGNTEAFF. As DNA, the CDR3 is TGTGCCTGGAGTGTAGGGCAGGGGAACACTGAAGCTTTCTTT.

The genes are TRBV3-1 (or the pseudogene TRBV3-2) and TRBJ1-4, with 7 bases aligning to TRBD1. CDR1 is LGHDT and CDR2 is YNNKEL in the germline V gene (reference sequence). The CDR3 is made up of 16 amino acids. V was pared by 1 base and J by 7 bases, with 9 bases of the junction left unmatched. CDR3 DNA sequence: TGTGCCAGCAGCCAAGCTTCCGTGGCAGGGGGTGAAAAACTGTTTTTT. The encoded protein is CASSQASVAGGEKLFF.

The gene calls are TRBV30 and TRBJ1-5; a weak D match, TRBD1 (5 bases). CDR1 and CDR2 (germline): GTSNPN, SVGIG (reference sequence). Trimming left V 3 bases short and J 4 bases short, with 22 bases between. This CDR3 contains 17 residues. The CDR3 here is CAWSHGWQGIRNQPQHF. Written as DNA, the CDR3 is TGTGCCTGGAGCCATGGGTGGCAGGGAATACGAAATCAGCCCCAGCATTTT.

The V and J genes are TRBV5-1 and TRBJ2-1; 10 bases fit TRBD2. The CDR3 has 17 residues. Trimming took 4 bases from V and 7 from J; bases not matched to a gene: 14. In germline, CDR1 is SGHRS, CDR2 YFSETQ. The CDR3 DNA sequence: TGCGCCAGCAGCCCCCTTCAGCGGGGGGGCCGGGGGAATGAGCAGTTCTTC. It translates to CASSPLQRGGRGNEQFF.

V is TRBV18 and J is TRBJ2-2; 9 nucleotides agree with TRBD2. The V gene end was trimmed by 0 bases and the J gene end by 5 bases; junction bases not matched to a gene: 7. There are 17 residues in the CDR3. Germline CDR1 KGHSH, CDR2 LQKENI. CDR3 residues: CASSPPMRGRGTGELFF. The CDR3 DNA reads TGTGCCAGCTCACCACCAATGCGCGGGAGGGGAACCGGGGAGCTGTTTTTT.

V usage is TRBV25-1 and J usage is TRBJ2-2; D gene ambiguous. This CDR3 is 14 amino acids long. The ends were cut back, 2 bases at V and 3 bases at J, with 7 bases in the middle. In germline, CDR1 is MGHDK, CDR2 SYGVNS. The CDR3 nucleotides read TGTGCCAGCAGTGAAGTTCGCGACACCGGGGAGCTGTTTTTT. The encoded protein is CASSEVRDTGELFF.

The rearrangement joins TRBV2 to TRBJ1-1; D is undetermined. V lost 3 bases to trimming and J lost 1 base, with 12 bases between them. Germline V gene lookup returns CDR1 SNHLY and CDR2 FYNNEI. CDR3 length: 15 residues. CDR3 sequence reads: CASSDVRLTNTEAFF. The CDR3, as DNA: TGTGCCAGCAGTGATGTGCGCCTAACGAACACTGAAGCTTTCTTT.